The 16 T cell receptor beta chains reported below all come from one sample, sequenced in a study of cytomegalovirus exposure and HLA in healthy donors (dated by TCRdb to about 2017). The library was produced with the immunoSEQ multiplex PCR assay. For the multiplex PCR, a mixture combining 60 forward primers for TCR Vbeta segments and 13 reverse primers for TCR Jbeta segments was used. TCRdb limited this immuneACCESS table to in-frame rearrangements with V and J called. A share of clones is missing; checked studies link under half to unresolved V genes, and the rest is unexplained. Present in this sample are around 140,000 clones, 76% of which were seen just once. Less than 2% of the sample rests with the top ten. Sequences were obtained from PBMCs. These receptors were obtained from a man aged 35 to 55 in good health and CMV-seronegative.

The chain couples TRBV4-2 to TRBJ1-4; D possibly corresponds to TRBD1 (6 bases). Trimming pared 1 base from V and 6 bases from J, leaving 12 bases between. Per the germline V gene, CDR1 is LGHNA and CDR2 is YNFKEQ. The CDR3 has 15 amino acids. CDR3 sequence: CASSQGQAEDEKLFF. As DNA, the CDR3 is TGTGCCAGCAGCCAAGGACAGGCGGAAGATGAAAAACTGTTTTTT.

Regarding this clone: The junction and the germline gene differ at one end; a read error may be behind it. The chain couples TRBV7-9 to TRBJ2-1; TRBD2 matches at 8 bases. The CDR3 covers 19 residues. In germline, CDR1 is SEHNR, CDR2 FQNEAQ (reference sequence). The CDR3 DNA follows: TGTGCCAGCAGCTTGAGTACCCAGGGGCTAGCGGGCGACATAAATGGGCAGTTCTTC. This sequence encodes CASSLSTQGLAGDINGQFF.

The V and J genes are TRBV11-2 and TRBJ2-7; TRBD2 matches 11 bases. Germline values: CDR1 SGHAT, CDR2 FQNNGV. V lost 4 bases, J lost 6 bases, and 11 bases stayed unmatched. This CDR3 region has 16 residues. CDR3 protein: CASSSLAGVFRGEQYF. The CDR3 DNA reads as TGTGCCAGCAGCTCACTAGCGGGAGTGTTTCGGGGCGAGCAGTACTTC.

The V gene is TRBV18, the J gene TRBJ2-7; D unresolved. CDR1 is KGHSH and CDR2 is LQKENI in the germline V gene. Trimming pared 3 bases from V and 3 bases from J, leaving 9 bases between. The CDR3 totals 13 residues. The CDR3 loop is CASSPTTSYEQYF. CDR3 bases: TGTGCCAGCTCACCCACCACAAGCTACGAGCAGTACTTC. The variable domain in full, with the rest retrieved from reference TRBV18 and TRBJ2-7, is NAGVMQNPRHLVRRRGQEARLRCSPMKGHSHVYWYRQLPEEGLKFMVYLQKENIIDESGMPKERFSAEFPKEGPSILRIQQVVRGDSAAYFCASSPTTSYEQYFGPGTRLTVT.

CDR3 sequence: CAWSVMRDEAFF. The CDR3 region has the DNA TGTGCCTGGAGTGTAATGAGGGATGAAGCTTTCTTT. The genes are TRBV30 and TRBJ1-1; D unresolved. V was trimmed by 0 bases and J by 7 bases, leaving 9 bases between them. This CDR3 contains 12 residues. CDR1 is GTSNPN and CDR2 is SVGIG in the germline V gene (reference sequence).

The J gene is TRBJ1-5, the V gene TRBV4-2; D is perhaps TRBD1 (6 bases). Germline V gene sequence: CDR1 LGHNA, CDR2 YNFKEQ. Trimming removed 3 bases from V and 3 bases from J, with 12 bases in between. This CDR3 has 15 amino acids. DNA of the CDR3: TGTGCCAGCAGCCACGGGGACAACCCCAATCAGCCCCAGCATTTT. Encoded protein: CASSHGDNPNQPQHF.

The chain joins TRBV28 to TRBJ2-2; TRBD1 aligns across 7 bases. The CDR3 sequence is 14 residues long. Germline V gene data show CDR1 as MDHEN and CDR2 as SYDVKM. V dropped 11 bases and J dropped 3; count of bases not matched to a gene: 9. The CDR3 DNA sequence: TGTGCCGGCAAAACAGGGGCCGACACCGGGGAGCTGTTTTTT. Translated: CAGKTGADTGELFF.

This chain joins TRBV7-6 and TRBJ2-7; 7 nucleotides match TRBD1. CDR1 is SGHVS and CDR2 is FNYEAQ in the germline V gene. The CDR3 contains 14 residues. Trimming removed 5 bases from V and 4 bases from J; junction bases left unmatched: 8. CDR3 DNA sequence: TGTGCCAGCAGCGTCACCGGGACAGCTTACGAGCAGTACTTC. This encodes CASSVTGTAYEQYF. The full variable domain, with the rest looked up from reference TRBV7-6 and TRBJ2-7, is GAGVSQSPRYKVTKRGQDVALRCDPISGHVSLYWYRQALGQGPEFLTYFNYEAQQDKSGLPNDRFSAERPEGSISTLTIQRTEQRDSAMYRCASSVTGTAYEQYFGPGTRLTVT.

This chain joins TRBV27 and TRBJ1-3; 7 bases map to TRBD1. The germline V gene has CDR1 MNHEY and CDR2 SMNVEV (reference sequence). This CDR3 is 19 amino acids long. V shed 2 bases and J 0 bases; nucleotides not matched to a gene: 13. CDR3 amino acids: CASSLLPPDRVNSGNTIYF. CDR3 sequence (DNA): TGTGCCAGCAGTTTACTTCCCCCCGACAGGGTAAACTCTGGAAACACCATATATTTT.

This clone has just a few counts. The rearrangement links TRBV7-8 to TRBJ2-5, with D unclear. This CDR3 has 16 residues. Germline CDR1 and CDR2: SGHVS and FQNEAQ. Trimming removed 5 bases from V and 6 bases from J, with 22 bases in between. The CDR3, as DNA: TGTGCCAGCAGCATTATGGGTCAAAGCGAAGAGCAGACCCAGTACTTC. It specifies CASSIMGQSEEQTQYF.

This clone was counted between two and nine times. This chain joins TRBV9 and TRBJ2-3; 7 bases agree with TRBD2. This CDR3 spans 16 amino acids. The V gene end was trimmed by 4 bases and the J gene end by 2 bases; junction bases not matched to a gene: 10. The germline CDR1 and CDR2 sequences are SGDLS and YYNGEE. The CDR3 DNA is TGTGCCAGCAGCCCCAGGCTAGCGGAGAACACAGATACGCAGTATTTT. It specifies CASSPRLAENTDTQYF.

The genes are TRBV6-5 and TRBJ2-2; tentative D call: TRBD2 (6 bases). CDR3 size: 16 residues. CDR1 and CDR2 (germline): MNHEY, SVGAGI. The germline V and J ends were trimmed by 0 bases and 5 bases, with 13 bases remaining between them. The CDR3 is CASSYSGLLKTGELFF. The CDR3 nucleotides read TGTGCCAGCAGTTACTCCGGACTACTTAAAACCGGGGAGCTGTTTTTT.

The chain has TRBV7-6 and TRBJ2-7; maybe TRBD2 (5 bases). The germline gives CDR1 SGHVS, CDR2 FNYEAQ. This CDR3 is 14 amino acids long. Trimming pared 6 bases from V and 3 bases from J, leaving 15 bases between. The DNA of the CDR3 is TGTGCCAGCAGTCCCGTGGGAGATAGCTACGAGCAGTACTTC. Translated: CASSPVGDSYEQYF.

This rearrangement joins TRBV4-1 to TRBJ2-5, with 8 bases identical to TRBD2. There are 16 residues in the CDR3. CDR1 is MGHRA and CDR2 is YSYEKL in the germline V gene. V lost 0 bases to trimming and J lost 2 bases; unmatched junction nucleotides: 5. In nucleotides, the CDR3 is TGCGCCAGCAGCCAAGAAAGCGGGGGATGGCAAGAGACCCAGTACTTC. Protein sequence: CASSQESGGWQETQYF.

The chain has TRBV7-8 and TRBJ2-5, with TRBD1 identical over 8 bases. CDR3 length: 15 residues. V shed 0 bases, J shed 3 bases, and the junction held 3 bases outside the gene matches. CDR1 is SGHVS, CDR2 FQNEAQ, per germline. CDR3: CASSLAGQGEETQYF. CDR3 DNA: TGTGCCAGCAGCTTAGCAGGACAGGGCGAAGAGACCCAGTACTTC. Drawing the rest from reference TRBV7-8 and TRBJ2-5, the complete variable domain is GAGVSQSPRYKVAKRGQDVALRCDPISGHVSLFWYQQALGQGPEFLTYFQNEAQLDKSGLPSDRFFAERPEGSVSTLKIQRTQQEDSAVYLCASSLAGQGEETQYFGPGTRLLVL.

The rearrangement links TRBV4-1 to TRBJ2-2, with TRBD2 matching 10 bases. Trimming took 1 base from V and 8 from J; bases not matched to a gene: 7. Germline loops: CDR1 MGHRA, CDR2 YSYEKL. This CDR3 contains 16 residues. CDR3 DNA sequence: TGCGCCAGCAGCCAAGGGACTAGCGGAACAGTAGGGGAGCTGTTTTTT. It encodes CASSQGTSGTVGELFF.